This TCR beta chain is from a study of T cell responses to AZD1222 COVID-19 vaccine. Whole-study findings and limits: At baseline, seropositivity was found in only 5 to 7 AZD1222 recipients. The span of vaccine-associated CD4 TCRs extended across spike, with dominance at 160-218 and 743-854. Targeting of unmutated variant regions was reportedly seen in nearly half of spike-specific TCRs.

This CDR3 has 16 residues. With 2 bases clipped from V and 4 bases from J, the junction kept 9 bases outside the gene matches. The germline gives CDR1 SNHLY, CDR2 FYNNEI. Concerning this clone itself: Antigen: not known.

Generated by immunoSEQ multiplex PCR, the TCRdb table keeps only in-frame clones and is missing some. The table includes about 94,000 clones, 85% detected once. Sequencing was performed on peripheral blood, taken 28 days after the second AZD1222 dose. The chain uses TRBV2 and TRBJ2-7; TRBD2 matches at 9 bases. The TCR was taken from an adult who received the AZD1222 COVID-19 vaccine. Here the CDR3 reads CASSEIPVTSGYEQYF. CDR3 DNA sequence: TGTGCCAGCAGTGAAATTCCGGTGACTAGCGGATACGAGCAGTACTTC. Using reference TRBV2 and TRBJ2-7 for the parts outside the CDR3, the full variable domain is EPEVTQTPSHQVTQMGQEVILRCVPISNHLYFYWYRQILGQKVEFLVSFYNNEISEKSEIFDDQFSVERPDGSNFTLKIRSTKLEDSAMYFCASSEIPVTSGYEQYFGPGTRLTVT.